Included here is one T cell receptor (beta chain) sequence, with context. Its antigen is currently unknown. This entry comes from a study of beta chain features in type 1 diabetes. Study results and limitations: Shorter TCRB CDR3s, moderately but significantly so, marked every one of the four CD4+ subsets in Type 1 diabetes patients. Naive, central memory and Treg TCRB repertoires appeared more alike in patients than in healthy donors.

The V gene's germline CDR1 is KGHSH and CDR2 LQKENI. The CDR3 is made up of 15 amino acids. Trimming pared 1 base from V and 6 bases from J, leaving 14 bases between. Cells sorted by CD45RO/CCR7/CD25/CD127/CD95/CD27 comprised CD4+ naive, central memory, regulatory and stem cell-like memory cells. The sequenced template was cDNA made from the entire isolated RNA. Some clones are missing from TCRdb's copy, which holds only in-frame ones; the method was immunoSEQ multiplex PCR. The data contain 130,000 or so clones, roughly 15% of them singletons. The chain recombines TRBV18 with TRBJ2-3; D ambiguous. The receptor was derived from a man between 25 and 39 years old with type 1 diabetes. The sequenced material came from central memory CD4+ T cells from blood. CDR3 nucleotides: TGTGCCAGCTCACCACGTTCAACTATCTCGGATACGCAGTATTTT. It specifies CASSPRSTISDTQYF. The full variable domain, its missing parts supplied by reference TRBV18 and TRBJ2-3, is NAGVMQNPRHLVRRRGQEARLRCSPMKGHSHVYWYRQLPEEGLKFMVYLQKENIIDESGMPKERFSAEFPKEGPSILRIQQVVRGDSAAYFCASSPRSTISDTQYFGPGTRLTVL.